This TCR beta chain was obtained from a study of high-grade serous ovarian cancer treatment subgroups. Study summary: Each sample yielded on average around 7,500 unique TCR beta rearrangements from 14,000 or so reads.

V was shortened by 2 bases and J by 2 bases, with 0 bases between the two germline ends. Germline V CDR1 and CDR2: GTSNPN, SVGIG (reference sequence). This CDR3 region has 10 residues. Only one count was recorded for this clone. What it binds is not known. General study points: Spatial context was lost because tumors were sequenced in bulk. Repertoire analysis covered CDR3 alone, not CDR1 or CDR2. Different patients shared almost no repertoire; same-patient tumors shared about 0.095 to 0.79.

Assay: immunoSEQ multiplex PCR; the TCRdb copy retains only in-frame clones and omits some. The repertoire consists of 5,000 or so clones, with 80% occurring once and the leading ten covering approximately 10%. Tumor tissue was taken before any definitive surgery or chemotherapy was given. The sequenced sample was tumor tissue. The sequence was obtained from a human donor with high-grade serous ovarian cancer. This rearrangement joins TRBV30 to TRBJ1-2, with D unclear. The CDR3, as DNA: TGTGCCTGGAGTAACTATGGCTACACCTTC. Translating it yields CAWSNYGYTF.